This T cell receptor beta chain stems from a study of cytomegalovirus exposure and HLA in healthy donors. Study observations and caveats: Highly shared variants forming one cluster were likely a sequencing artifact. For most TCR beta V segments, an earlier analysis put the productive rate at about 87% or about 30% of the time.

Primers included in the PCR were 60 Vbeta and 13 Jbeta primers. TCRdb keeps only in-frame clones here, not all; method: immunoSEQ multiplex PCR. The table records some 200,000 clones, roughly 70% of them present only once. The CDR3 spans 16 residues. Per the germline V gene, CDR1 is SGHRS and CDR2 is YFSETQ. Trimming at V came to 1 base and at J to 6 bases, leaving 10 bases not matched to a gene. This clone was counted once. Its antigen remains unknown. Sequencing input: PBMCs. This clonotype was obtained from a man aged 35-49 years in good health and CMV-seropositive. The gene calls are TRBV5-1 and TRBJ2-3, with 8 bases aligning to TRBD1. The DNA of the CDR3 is TGCGCCAGCAGCTTGCCCAGGGGGCCCTTAACGGATACGCAGTATTTT. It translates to CASSLPRGPLTDTQYF.